This TCR beta chain was identified during a study of long-term antiretroviral therapy in people with HIV. Researchers ran immunoSEQ v3.0 at survey level. Profiled with immunoSEQ multiplex PCR; TCRdb holds only in-frame clones, not every one. The table records about 21,000 clones, 70% to 90% of them present only once. V shed 2 bases and J shed 7 bases, with 6 bases lying between them. The CDR3 runs 12 residues. Germline lookup yields CDR1 KGHSH and CDR2 LQKENI. The sequence derives from a man aged 18 to 30 with HIV. Sample: unsorted PBMCs, taken roughly 4 years after starting antiretroviral therapy. This chain uses TRBV18 with TRBJ2-1; no reliable D call. The CDR3 DNA sequence: TGTGCCAGCTCACCAGGTGCGAATGAGCAGTTCTTC. It codes for CASSPGANEQFF.